Reported below is one T cell receptor beta chain. These data originate in a study of T-cell memory formation after mild COVID-19. The germline CDR1 and CDR2 sequences are SGHVS and FNYEAQ. Trimming removed 5 bases from V and 6 bases from J, with 8 bases in between. The CDR3 has 11 amino acids. TCRdb fed the 5' RACE reads into MiXCR, producing one record per CDR3 protein. Seen here are roughly 170,000 distinct CDR3 sequences, around a sixth observed once, and the top ten hold 3.9%. This TCR was sampled from a man between 18 and 35 years old who had mild COVID-19 (a few samples of this study predate the infection). Cell type and time point are not known. Sequenced input: PBMCs or a T cell subset sorted from them (not recorded which). The rearrangement uses TRBV7-6 and TRBJ2-7; no definite D call. The CDR3 nucleotides are TGTGCCAGCAGCCGCCTCGGCGAGCAGTACTTC. Translating gives CASSRLGEQYF.